Listed here are 18 T cell receptor beta chains from one sample, sequenced in a study of CD8 T cells in ankylosing spondylitis. TCRdb reprocessed the 5' RACE reads via MiXCR and lists one record per CDR3 protein. The sample has hundreds of thousands of distinct CDR3 sequences; less than 25% are singletons. The sample consisted of blood, either unsorted or a sorted T cell fraction (not recorded which). These receptors were obtained from a female donor with ankylosing spondylitis or in good health (not recorded which).

A few counts support this clonotype. CDR3 in amino acids: CATSRDTGTGASYEQYF. CDR3 nucleotides: TGTGCCACCAGCAGAGACACCGGGACAGGGGCGTCCTACGAGCAGTACTTC. The chain links TRBV15 to TRBJ2-7; TRBD1 matches at 10 bases. Germline assignment: CDR1 LNHNV and CDR2 YYDKDF (reference sequence). The CDR3 is made up of 17 amino acids. The trim removed 0 bases at V and 1 base at J, leaving 6 bases unmatched.

This clonotype showed up just a few times. V usage is TRBV25-1 and J usage is TRBJ2-7, with D possibly being TRBD2 (6 bases). The length of the CDR3 is 14 residues. CDR1 is MGHDK and CDR2 is SYGVNS in the germline V gene. The ends were cut back, 1 base at V and 3 bases at J, with 10 bases in the middle. In DNA, the CDR3 is TGTGCCAGCAGTGAATTCGGAGGGTTCTACGAGCAGTACTTC. Its protein is CASSEFGGFYEQYF.

This clonotype was recorded a few times. The rearrangement joins TRBV10-3 to TRBJ2-1; tentatively, D is TRBD2 (6 bases). CDR3 length: 15 amino acids. V was clipped by 2 bases and J by 1 base, with 9 bases between them. The germline CDR1 and CDR2 sequences are ENHRY and SYGVKD. The CDR3 loop is CAISEGGLSYNEQFF. As DNA, the CDR3 is TGTGCCATCAGTGAGGGGGGACTTTCCTACAATGAGCAGTTCTTC.

Only a few counts were recorded for this clonotype. The V gene is TRBV6-1, the J gene TRBJ2-1; D is unresolved. Per the germline V gene, CDR1 is MNHNS and CDR2 is SASEGT. This CDR3 has 13 residues. Trimming removed 5 bases from V and 8 bases from J, with 13 bases in between. Here the CDR3 reads CASSPLETHEQFF. CDR3 coding DNA: TGTGCCAGCAGTCCTCTGGAAACCCATGAGCAGTTCTTC.

V gene TRBV30 combines with J gene TRBJ2-3; 10 bases agree with TRBD2. The CDR3 runs 15 residues. V lost 6 bases, J lost 5 bases, and 11 bases stayed unmatched. Germline loops: CDR1 GTSNPN, CDR2 SVGIG (reference sequence). The CDR3 DNA reads as TGTGCCTGCCCACCCCTAGCGGGAGATGGAGATACGCAGTATTTT. This codes for CACPPLAGDGDTQYF.

This clonotype was detected ten times or more. V and J are TRBV20-1 and TRBJ1-1, with D maybe TRBD1 (5 bases). CDR3 length equals 13 residues. V was cut by 3 bases and J by 4 bases, with 12 bases left in between. Germline-derived CDR1 and CDR2 are DFQATT and SNEGSKA (reference sequence). In DNA form, the CDR3 reads TGCAGTGCTAGGCGGGACGTCCTCACTGAAGCTTTCTTT. This gives the protein CSARRDVLTEAFF.

This clonotype came up a few times. This chain joins TRBV20-1 and TRBJ2-5, with 12 bases that match TRBD2. The CDR3 has 13 amino acids. Germline V lookup: CDR1 DFQATT, CDR2 SNEGSKA (reference sequence). The trim removed 6 bases at V and 5 bases at J, leaving 4 bases unmatched. The CDR3 DNA reads TGCAGTGCGTTCCTAGCGGGGGGGGAGACCCAGTACTTC. Translating it yields CSAFLAGGETQYF.

The DNA for the CDR3 is TGTGCCAGCAGCTTAGGTTTTACTAGCGGGATGTTATACGAGCAGTACTTC. Protein: CASSLGFTSGMLYEQYF. This sequence joins TRBV7-8 and TRBJ2-7, with 10 nucleotides matching TRBD2. Losses at the gene ends were 1 base for V and 4 bases for J; bases not matched to a gene: 10. There are 17 residues in the CDR3. Germline CDR1 is SGHVS and CDR2 is FQNEAQ.

This clonotype was detected many times. The chain couples TRBV4-3 to TRBJ2-3; unclear D gene. The germline gives CDR1 LGHNA, CDR2 YSLEER. Trimming left V 1 base short and J 7 bases short, with 6 bases between. The CDR3 length is 12 residues. For the CDR3, the DNA is TGCGCCAGCAGCCAAGCCCCGAATACGCAGTATTTT. Amino acids: CASSQAPNTQYF.

The sample holds a few counts of this clonotype. V usage is TRBV19 and J usage is TRBJ1-1; D may be TRBD1 (5 bases). This CDR3 has 18 residues. CDR1 is LNHDA and CDR2 is SQIVND in the germline V gene (reference sequence). V was pared by 6 bases and J by 2 bases, with 25 bases between. The CDR3 protein is CASRYDLRGSRGNTEAFF. The CDR3 DNA reads as TGTGCCAGTAGATACGATCTACGGGGGTCGAGAGGAAACACTGAAGCTTTCTTT.

The rearrangement joins TRBV12-3 or TRBV12-4 to TRBJ2-7; D is perhaps TRBD1 (5 bases). The CDR3 is made up of 15 amino acids. V shed 7 bases and J shed 8 bases, with 24 bases lying between them. The CDR3 region is CASTNRPGWILQQYF. CDR3 DNA sequence: TGTGCCAGCACTAACAGGCCCGGGTGGATTCTCCAGCAGTACTTC.

In this sample, this clonotype turned up a few times. This chain uses TRBV5-5 with TRBJ1-2; D perhaps matches TRBD1 (5 bases). CDR3 length: 13 residues. V was clipped by 4 bases and J by 2 bases, with 9 bases between them. Germline V gene lookup returns CDR1 SGHKS and CDR2 YYEKEE (reference sequence). CDR3 DNA: TGTGCCAGCAGCGGGACGAGCAACTATGGCTACACCTTC. This codes for CASSGTSNYGYTF.

This clonotype was counted a few times. The chain recombines TRBV18 with TRBJ2-7; 8 bases fit TRBD2. Trimming took 3 bases from V and 5 from J; bases not matched to a gene: 9. There are 15 residues in the CDR3. Germline V gene sequence: CDR1 KGHSH, CDR2 LQKENI. The CDR3 bases are TGTGCCAGCTCACCTAGCGGGACAACCGGGGACGAGCAGTACTTC. Amino acid sequence: CASSPSGTTGDEQYF.

The rearrangement joins TRBV6-2 or TRBV6-3 to TRBJ1-5; no firm D call. Trimming removed 4 bases at V and 11 bases at J, with 12 bases between. This CDR3 contains 12 residues. The germline CDR1 and CDR2 sequences are MNHEY and SVGEGT. The CDR3 sequence is CASSSLSGAQHF. DNA for the CDR3: TGTGCCAGCAGTTCTTTATCCGGGGCCCAGCATTTT.

This clonotype was counted a few times. This rearrangement joins TRBV5-1 to TRBJ2-7, with 7 bases aligning to TRBD2. Germline values: CDR1 SGHRS, CDR2 YFSETQ. This CDR3 comprises 15 residues. V lost 3 bases, J lost 2 bases, and 8 bases stayed unmatched. CDR3 DNA: TGCGCCAGCAGCTGGGTCGGGGGGTCGGCCTACGAGCAGTACTTC. Translation gives CASSWVGGSAYEQYF.

The CDR3 reads CASSQGGQREAFF. CDR3 nucleotide sequence: TGTGCCAGCAGTCAAGGGGGACAGCGGGAAGCTTTCTTT. This chain joins TRBV6-2 or TRBV6-3 and TRBJ1-1; TRBD1 agrees at 7 bases. In germline, CDR1 is MNHEY, CDR2 SVGEGT. The V gene end was trimmed by 5 bases and the J gene end by 8 bases; junction bases not matched to a gene: 8. This CDR3 is 13 amino acids long.

This clonotype occurred many times. This rearrangement joins TRBV18 to TRBJ1-1; unclear D gene. There are 14 residues in the CDR3. Germline CDR1 KGHSH, CDR2 LQKENI. V lost 2 bases and J 2 bases, leaving 9 bases between the germline ends. Written as DNA, the CDR3 is TGTGCCAGCTCACCAATCGGGGTTAACACTGAAGCTTTCTTT. Protein product: CASSPIGVNTEAFF.

This clonotype has just one count. CDR3 residues: CARSPGLAGGPHYNEQFF. The CDR3 DNA is TGTGCCAGAAGCCCCGGACTAGCGGGAGGGCCTCACTACAATGAGCAGTTCTTC. This chain links TRBV5-3 with TRBJ2-1, with TRBD2 matching 15 bases. Being an ORF, TRBV5-3 has a function that is uncertain. The CDR3 sequence is 18 residues long. Losses at the gene ends were 4 bases for V and 3 bases for J; bases not matched to a gene: 8.